This TCR beta chain was sequenced during a study of T cells in Graves' hyperthyroidism and ophthalmopathy. In germline, CDR1 is DFQATT, CDR2 SNEGSKA (reference sequence). The ends were cut back, 4 bases at V and 2 bases at J, with 9 bases in the middle. The CDR3 has 14 amino acids. Regions amplified from RNA transcripts were the TCR beta CDR3 regions. During a first-round RT-PCR of the TCR CDR3, the HTBI primer set was used. TCRdb reanalysed the multiplex PCR reads using MiXCR and keeps one entry per CDR3 protein. The table records hundreds of thousands of distinct CDR3 sequences, about 15% of them present only once. This clonotype was seen many times. Clinical symptoms, serum thyroxine, TRAb, thyroid ultrasound and orbital computed tomography established diagnosis.

This receptor was obtained from a woman aged 45-65 years with Graves' ophthalmopathy. The V and J genes are TRBV20-1 and TRBJ2-6, with TRBD1 as a possible D gene (5 bases). Sequences were obtained from blood. CDR3 in DNA: TGCAGTGCTATAGGGGTAGCTGGGGCCAACGTCCTGACTTTC. Translated: CSAIGVAGANVLTF.